The rows below give T cell receptor beta chains drawn from one sample of a study of pediatric ulcerative colitis. Measured with immunoSEQ multiplex PCR; TCRdb has only the in-frame clones, and not every one. The sample consists of some 43,000 clones, more than 60% of them appearing once. The sequenced sample was gut tissue. These receptors were collected from a girl aged 10 to 17 with moderate ulcerative colitis. Both conserved end residues are part of each CDR3. Fields, in order: V gene, clone size, D gene, J gene, CDR3 DNA, CDR3 protein. A D gene is named only where the DNA matches it firmly. Clone size is given for some rows only: seen once, a few or many times, or a class if the clone is expanded.

>TRBV28|NA|NA|TRBJ2-7
TGTGCCAGCAGTCAGTCCTACGAGCAGTACTTC
CASSQSYEQYF
>TRBV11-2|NA|NA|TRBJ1-1
TGTGCCAGCAGCCGGGGAACAGGGCTTATGAACACTGAAGCTTTCTTT
CASSRGTGLMNTEAFF
>TRBV7-6|once|TRBD1|TRBJ2-7
TGTGCCAGCAGCTTGGGGTCCGGGACAGGGGTTCAAGAGCAGTACTTC
CASSLGSGTGVQEQYF
>TRBV6-1|NA|TRBD2|TRBJ2-1
TGTGCCAGCAGCGAACCCCTTGGCGGGAGGGCCTGGGATGAGCAGTTCTTC
CASSEPLGGRAWDEQFF
>TRBV5-4|NA|NA|TRBJ2-1
TGTGCCAGCAGCCCCCACCAAGCTATCTACAATGAGCAGTTCTTC
CASSPHQAIYNEQFF
>TRBV11-2|NA|NA|TRBJ1-1
TGTGCCAGCAGCTTGGTTTACGTTCTCGGGACTGAAGCTTTCTTT
CASSLVYVLGTEAFF
>TRBV4-3|NA|NA|TRBJ1-4
TGCGCCAGCAGCCAAGATAGAAGACGGTTTAATGAAAAACTGTTTTTT
CASSQDRRRFNEKLFF
>TRBV18|NA|NA|TRBJ2-7
TGTGCCAGCTCACCACGAAACGTTTACGAGCAGTACTTC
CASSPRNVYEQYF
>TRBV9|few|TRBD2|TRBJ2-7
TGTGCCAGCAGCCATAATCCGGGACTAGGCTCCTACGAGCAGTACTTC
CASSHNPGLGSYEQYF
>TRBV5-4|NA|TRBD2|TRBJ2-7
TGTGCCAGCAGCGAATCGACTAGCGGGAGATACGAGCAGTACTTC
CASSESTSGRYEQYF
>TRBV6-1|NA|NA|TRBJ2-5
TGTGCCAGCGTCCTGGGGGGAGGTAGGCGAGAGACCCAGTACTTC
CASVLGGGRRETQYF
>TRBV5-8|NA|NA|TRBJ1-6
TGTGCCAGCAGCTTGGTAGCAGGGCTCGATTCACCCCTCCACTTT
CASSLVAGLDSPLHF
>TRBV7-2|NA|NA|TRBJ1-1
TGTGCCAGCAGCCGGGACCTAAACACTGAAGCTTTCTTT
CASSRDLNTEAFF
>TRBV30|NA|NA|TRBJ1-2
TGTGCCTGGAGTTTGGTAGGGTCGGGCGGCTACACCTTC
CAWSLVGSGGYTF
>TRBV28|NA|NA|TRBJ2-5
TGTGCCAGCAGTTTAAGATCCAGGTCACCTCAAGAGACCCAGTACTTC
CASSLRSRSPQETQYF
>TRBV6-6|NA|TRBD1|TRBJ1-5
TGTGCCAGCAGTACGACAGGGGGTCCTTTTCAGCCCCAGCATTTT
CASSTTGGPFQPQHF
>TRBV10-3|few|NA|TRBJ1-1
TGTGCCATCAGTAGGGCAGGGTTAATGAACACTGAAGCTTTCTTT
CAISRAGLMNTEAFF
>TRBV5-1|NA|TRBD2|TRBJ2-3
TGCGCCAGCAGCTTGGGCGGGAGGGCCGCAGATACGCAGTATTTT
CASSLGGRAADTQYF
>TRBV6-6|NA|TRBD1|TRBJ1-3
TGTGCCAGCGGCAGGGGGGCGGAAAACACCATATATTTT
CASGRGAENTIYF
>TRBV27|NA|NA|TRBJ2-1
TGTGCCAGCACCAGGGGGGCCTCCTACAATGAGCAGTTCTTC
CASTRGASYNEQFF
>TRBV5-6|NA|NA|TRBJ1-1
TGTGCCAGCAGCTTGTCTGGATCTAACACTGAAGCTTTCTTT
CASSLSGSNTEAFF
>TRBV5-4|NA|NA|TRBJ1-2
TGTGCCAGCAGCCAACAGGGTAACTATGGCTACACCTTC
CASSQQGNYGYTF
>TRBV29-1|NA|TRBD2|TRBJ2-2
TGCAGTGGGAGCGGGGGAGGTGGGGAGCTGTTTTTT
CSGSGGGGELFF
>TRBV14|few|NA|TRBJ1-2
TGTGCCAGCAGCCAAGGCAGGGGAACAAACTATGGCTACACCTTC
CASSQGRGTNYGYTF
>TRBV19|NA|NA|TRBJ1-5
TGTGCCAGTACCCGACGAGTAGGGAGCAATCAGCCCCAGCATTTT
CASTRRVGSNQPQHF
>TRBV7-9|NA|NA|TRBJ2-3
TGTGCCAGCACCGTAAGTGGCACAGATACGCAGTATTTT
CASTVSGTDTQYF
>TRBV10-3|NA|TRBD2|TRBJ2-7
TGTGCCACCGGGACTAGCGGATCCTACGAGCAGTACTTC
CATGTSGSYEQYF
>TRBV18|NA|TRBD1|TRBJ2-7
TGTGCCAGCTCACTCCTCCCGGACAGGGAGGTCGAGCAGTACTTC
CASSLLPDREVEQYF
>TRBV5-1|NA|TRBD2|TRBJ2-7
TGCGCCAGCAGCTCTGCGGGGGGATCCTACGAGCAGTACTTC
CASSSAGGSYEQYF
>TRBV6-5|NA|NA|TRBJ1-5
TGTGCCAGCAGTTATTTGGAAGGGCAGCCCCAGCATTTT
CASSYLEGQPQHF
>TRBV4-1|NA|TRBD1|TRBJ1-2
TGCGCCAGCAGCCAAGAGGGCAGGGGGCTGAATGGCTACACCTTC
CASSQEGRGLNGYTF
>TRBV7-2|NA|TRBD1|TRBJ1-4
TGTGCCAGCAGCTTAGGGCGACCCGGGACAGGGGCCGAAAAACTGTTTTTT
CASSLGRPGTGAEKLFF
>TRBV5-4|NA|TRBD1|TRBJ1-2
TGTGCCAGCAGCTCCGCCGGGACAGGGGGCGCCGGCACCTTC
CASSSAGTGGAGTF
>TRBV15|once|TRBD2|TRBJ2-7
TGTGCCACCAGCAGCCGTCAAGGACTAGCGGGCTACGAGCAGTACTTC
CATSSRQGLAGYEQYF
>TRBV28|NA|NA|TRBJ2-7
TGTGCCAGCAGTTTACCGGAGGGCAGGATCTACGAGCAGTACTTC
CASSLPEGRIYEQYF
>TRBV11-2|NA|NA|TRBJ2-7
TGTGCCAGCAGCTTAGATGGTTTAGTGGGATACGAGCAGTACTTC
CASSLDGLVGYEQYF
>TRBV7-2|NA|TRBD2|TRBJ2-7
TGTGCCAGCAGGCCCTATCTAGCGGTCACCTACGAGCAGTACTTC
CASRPYLAVTYEQYF
>TRBV2|NA|TRBD1|TRBJ2-7
TGTGCCAGCAAGAGGGACAGGGGTCCGGTCGAGCAGTACTTC
CASKRDRGPVEQYF
>TRBV5-1|NA|TRBD1|TRBJ2-2
TGCGCCAGCAGCTTAGACCCGGACAGGGTTGGCACCGGGGAGCTGTTTTTT
CASSLDPDRVGTGELFF
>TRBV6-1|NA|NA|TRBJ2-1
TGTGCCAGCTCGCCCAGGACCTTTGGATACAATGAGCAGTTCTTC
CASSPRTFGYNEQFF
>TRBV2|NA|NA|TRBJ2-7
TGTGCCAGCCGCCGGGACGGATACGAGCAGTACTTC
CASRRDGYEQYF
>TRBV9|NA|TRBD2|TRBJ2-1
TGTGCCAGCAGCGTAGGACTAGCACCCCCACATGAGCAGTTCTTC
CASSVGLAPPHEQFF
>TRBV9|NA|NA|TRBJ2-4
TGTGCCAGCAGCGTAGGGGGTAGTTCGAACATTCAGTACTTC
CASSVGGSSNIQYF
>TRBV13|NA|NA|TRBJ2-3
TGTGCCAGCAGCTTATCGTTTGGTATGGGAGATACGCAGTATTTT
CASSLSFGMGDTQYF
>TRBV6-5|NA|NA|TRBJ1-5
TGTGCCAGCCAACAGGGAAGTCTTCAGCCCCAGCATTTT
CASQQGSLQPQHF
>TRBV6-6|NA|NA|TRBJ2-1
TGTGCCAGCAGCCCCGGGACTCACAATGAGCAGTTCTTC
CASSPGTHNEQFF
>TRBV27|NA|NA|TRBJ2-7
TGTGCCAGCAGTTTTGGTAACCCCTACGAGCAGTACTTC
CASSFGNPYEQYF
>TRBV30|NA|NA|TRBJ2-1
TGTGCCTGGAGTGTAGCCTACAATGAGCAGTTCTTC
CAWSVAYNEQFF
>TRBV27|NA|NA|TRBJ2-3
TGTGCCAGCAGTCCGACGGGTTATGGATCGGATACGCAGTATTTT
CASSPTGYGSDTQYF
>TRBV6-4|NA|TRBD2|TRBJ2-2
TGTGCCAGCAGTGACTCCGGGACTAGCGGGGGGAACACCGGGGAGCTGTTTTTT
CASSDSGTSGGNTGELFF
>TRBV6-1|NA|NA|TRBJ1-5
TGTGCCAGCAGCGACCGTTATAGCAATCAGCCCCAGCATTTT
CASSDRYSNQPQHF
>TRBV6-5|NA|NA|TRBJ2-3
TGTGCCAGCAGCCGAGGAGATACGCAGTATTTT
CASSRGDTQYF
>TRBV7-2|once|TRBD2|TRBJ2-7
TGTGCCAGCAGTCCTCTAGCGGGGCCCTACGAGCAGTACTTC
CASSPLAGPYEQYF
>TRBV7-2|NA|TRBD2|TRBJ2-5
TGTGCCAGCAGCCTCGGGGGACTACTAGAGACCCAGTACTTC
CASSLGGLLETQYF
>TRBV15|NA|NA|TRBJ1-4
TGTGCCACCAGCAGAGGAGGTGAGGGGATTAATGAAAAACTGTTTTTT
CATSRGGEGINEKLFF